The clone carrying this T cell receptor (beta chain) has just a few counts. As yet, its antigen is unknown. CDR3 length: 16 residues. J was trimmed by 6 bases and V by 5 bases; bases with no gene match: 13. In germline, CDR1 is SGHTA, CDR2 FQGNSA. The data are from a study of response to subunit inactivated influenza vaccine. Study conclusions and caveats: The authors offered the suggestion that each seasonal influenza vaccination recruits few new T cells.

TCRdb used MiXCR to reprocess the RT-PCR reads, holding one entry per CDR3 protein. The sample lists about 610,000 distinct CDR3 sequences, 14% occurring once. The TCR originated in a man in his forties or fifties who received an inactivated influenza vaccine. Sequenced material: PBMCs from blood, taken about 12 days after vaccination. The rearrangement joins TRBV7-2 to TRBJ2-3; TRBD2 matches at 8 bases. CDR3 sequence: CASSQIAGIGGDTQYF. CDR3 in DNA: TGTGCCAGCAGCCAAATAGCGGGAATCGGGGGGGATACGCAGTATTTT.